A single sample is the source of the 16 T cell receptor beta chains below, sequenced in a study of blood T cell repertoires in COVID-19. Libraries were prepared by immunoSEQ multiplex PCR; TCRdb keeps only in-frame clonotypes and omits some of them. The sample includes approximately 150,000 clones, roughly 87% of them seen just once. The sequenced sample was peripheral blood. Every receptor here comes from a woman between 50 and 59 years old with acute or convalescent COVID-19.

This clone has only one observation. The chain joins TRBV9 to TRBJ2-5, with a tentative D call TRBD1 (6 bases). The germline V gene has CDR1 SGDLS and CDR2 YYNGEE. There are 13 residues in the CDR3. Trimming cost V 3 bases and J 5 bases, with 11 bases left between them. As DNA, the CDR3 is TGTGCCAGCAGCGAGAACAGGGCCGAGACCCAGTACTTC. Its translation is CASSENRAETQYF.

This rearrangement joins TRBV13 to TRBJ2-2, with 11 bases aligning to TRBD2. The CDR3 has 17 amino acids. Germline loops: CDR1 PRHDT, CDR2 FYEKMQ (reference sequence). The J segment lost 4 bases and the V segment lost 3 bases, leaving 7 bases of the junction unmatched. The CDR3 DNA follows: TGTGCCAGCAGCTTCCTAACTAGCGGGAGAGCCACCGGGGAGCTGTTTTTT. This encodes CASSFLTSGRATGELFF.

CDR3 in DNA: TGTGCCACCAGCAGAGATCTCTACACAGATACGCAGTATTTT. Amino acid sequence: CATSRDLYTDTQYF. The chain combines TRBV15 with TRBJ2-3; D uncertain. Looked up from germline, CDR1 is LNHNV and CDR2 is YYDKDF (reference sequence). V shed 0 bases and J shed 2 bases, with 6 bases lying between them. The CDR3 sequence is 14 residues long.

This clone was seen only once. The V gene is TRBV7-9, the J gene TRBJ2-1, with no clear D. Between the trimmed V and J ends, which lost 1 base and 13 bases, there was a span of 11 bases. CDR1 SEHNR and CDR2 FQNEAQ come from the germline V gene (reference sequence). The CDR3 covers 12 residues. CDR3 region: CASSLGGAVQFF. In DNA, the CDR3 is TGTGCCAGCAGCTTAGGCGGAGCTGTACAGTTCTTC.

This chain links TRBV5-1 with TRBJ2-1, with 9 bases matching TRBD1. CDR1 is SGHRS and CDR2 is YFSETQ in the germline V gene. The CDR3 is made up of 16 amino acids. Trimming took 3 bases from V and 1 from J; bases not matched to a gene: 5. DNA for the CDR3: TGCGCCAGCAGCTCCCGACAGGGGGAGTCCTACAATGAGCAGTTCTTC. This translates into CASSSRQGESYNEQFF.

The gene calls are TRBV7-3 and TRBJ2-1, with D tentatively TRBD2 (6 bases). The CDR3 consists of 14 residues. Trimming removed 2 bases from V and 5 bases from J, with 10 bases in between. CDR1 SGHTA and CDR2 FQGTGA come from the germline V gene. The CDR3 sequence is CASSLAGPHNEQFF. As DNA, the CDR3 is TGTGCCAGCAGCTTAGCGGGACCCCACAATGAGCAGTTCTTC.

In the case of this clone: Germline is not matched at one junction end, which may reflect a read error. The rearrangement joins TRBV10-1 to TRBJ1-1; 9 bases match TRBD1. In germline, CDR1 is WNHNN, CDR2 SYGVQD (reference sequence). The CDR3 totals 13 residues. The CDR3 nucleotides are TGCGCCAGCAGTGAGTCTGGGACAGGGATGATCAGCTTT. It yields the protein CASSESGTGMISF.

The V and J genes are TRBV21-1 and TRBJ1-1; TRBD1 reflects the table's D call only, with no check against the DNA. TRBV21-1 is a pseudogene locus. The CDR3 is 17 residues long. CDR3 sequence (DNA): TGTGCCAGCAGCAAAGACAGGGGGCGCAGTTTAATGCCTGAAGCTTTCTTT. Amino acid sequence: CASSKDRGRSLMPEAFF.

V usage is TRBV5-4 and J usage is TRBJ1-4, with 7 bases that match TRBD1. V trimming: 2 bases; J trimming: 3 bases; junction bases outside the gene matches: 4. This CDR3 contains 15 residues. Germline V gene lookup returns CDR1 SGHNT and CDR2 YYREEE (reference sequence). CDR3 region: CASSLQGSANEKLFF. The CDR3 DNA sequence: TGTGCCAGCAGCTTACAGGGGTCTGCTAATGAAAAACTGTTTTTT.

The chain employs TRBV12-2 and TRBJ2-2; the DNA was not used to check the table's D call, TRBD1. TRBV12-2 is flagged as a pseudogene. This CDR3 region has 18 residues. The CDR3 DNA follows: TGTGCAAGTCGCTTAGTAACCCGGCCAGGGGGTGACACCGGGGAGCTGTTTTTT. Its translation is CASRLVTRPGGDTGELFF.

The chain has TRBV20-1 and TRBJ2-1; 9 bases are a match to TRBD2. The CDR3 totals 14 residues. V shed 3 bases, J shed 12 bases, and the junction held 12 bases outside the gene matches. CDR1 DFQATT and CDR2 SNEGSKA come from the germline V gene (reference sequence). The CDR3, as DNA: TGCAGTGCTAGTAGCGCGGGAGGGCCGGGGGGGCAGTTCTTC. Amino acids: CSASSAGGPGGQFF.

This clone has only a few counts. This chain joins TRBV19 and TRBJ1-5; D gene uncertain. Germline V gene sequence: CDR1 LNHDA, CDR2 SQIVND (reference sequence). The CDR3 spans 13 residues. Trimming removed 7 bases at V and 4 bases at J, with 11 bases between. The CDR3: CASNEGRNQPQHF. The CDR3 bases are TGTGCCAGTAATGAGGGAAGAAATCAGCCCCAGCATTTT.

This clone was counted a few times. The CDR3 reads CASRTGMNTEAFF. The CDR3 region has the DNA TGTGCCAGCAGAACAGGTATGAACACTGAAGCTTTCTTT. The chain joins TRBV5-6 to TRBJ1-1; D is perhaps TRBD1 (5 bases). The CDR3 is made up of 13 amino acids. Trimming took 5 bases from V and 0 from J, leaving 8 bases between them. From germline, CDR1 is SGHDT and CDR2 YYEEEE.

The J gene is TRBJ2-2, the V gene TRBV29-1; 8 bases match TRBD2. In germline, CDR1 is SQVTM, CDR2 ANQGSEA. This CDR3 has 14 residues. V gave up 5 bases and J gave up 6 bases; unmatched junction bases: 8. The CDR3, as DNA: TGCAGCGTTAGAGCGGGGGCGGAATCCGGGGAGCTGTTTTTT. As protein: CSVRAGAESGELFF.

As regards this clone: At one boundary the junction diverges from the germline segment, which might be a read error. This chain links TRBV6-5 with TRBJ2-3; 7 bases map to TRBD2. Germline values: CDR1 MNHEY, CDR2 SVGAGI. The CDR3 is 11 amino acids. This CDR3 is CASRSQRGYIF. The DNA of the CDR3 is TGTGCCAGCAGGAGTCAGCGGGGTTACATATTT.

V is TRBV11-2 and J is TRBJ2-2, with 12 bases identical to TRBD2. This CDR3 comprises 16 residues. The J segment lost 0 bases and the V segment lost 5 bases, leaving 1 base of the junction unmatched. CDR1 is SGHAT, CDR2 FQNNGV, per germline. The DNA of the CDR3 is TGTGCCAGCAGCACTAGCGGGAGGTCGAACACCGGGGAGCTGTTTTTT. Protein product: CASSTSGRSNTGELFF.